Following are 10 T cell receptor beta chains from one sample sequenced in a study of T cell repertoires in cytomegalovirus infection. TCRdb used MiXCR to reprocess the reads, holding one entry per CDR3 protein. This table has 650,000 to 900,000 distinct CDR3 sequences, about 30% appearing once. Their specific antigens are unknown. The sample here was cultured CD8+ T cells from PBMCs, taken from culture after CMV antigen stimulation. These TCRs come from a human donor in good health (CMV status not recorded). Some clones in this sample may be carry-over from other donors' samples.

This clonotype was detected only a few times. CDR3 nucleotide sequence: TGTGCCAGCAGCTTGGCGGCAGGGGTAGGGTATGGCTACACCTTC. Its translation: CASSLAAGVGYGYTF. This chain uses TRBV5-6 with TRBJ1-2; D is perhaps TRBD1 (6 bases). V lost 0 bases to trimming and J lost 5 bases, with 14 bases between them. Germline V lookup: CDR1 SGHDT, CDR2 YYEEEE. CDR3 length: 15 amino acids.

This clonotype was observed a handful of times. This chain links TRBV7-9 with TRBJ2-7, with D perhaps matching TRBD2 (6 bases). Trimming shortened V by 4 bases and J by 4 bases, and 20 bases separated the two germline ends. This CDR3 spans 16 amino acids. Germline-derived CDR1 and CDR2 are SEHNR and FQNEAQ (reference sequence). For the CDR3, the DNA is TGTGCCAGCAGCTCCCCCCGGGACTTCGCTAGTTACGAGCAGTACTTC. Encoded protein: CASSSPRDFASYEQYF.

The rearrangement uses TRBV6-1 and TRBJ2-3; D is perhaps TRBD2 (6 bases). There are 16 residues in the CDR3. Germline values: CDR1 MNHNS, CDR2 SASEGT. Trimming left V 5 bases short and J 3 bases short, with 18 bases between. DNA of the CDR3: TGTGCCAGCAGTCCGAGGCTAGCGCAAGTAACAGATACGCAGTATTTT. This translates into CASSPRLAQVTDTQYF.

V gene TRBV13 combines with J gene TRBJ1-2; maybe TRBD1 (6 bases). Germline V gives CDR1 PRHDT, CDR2 FYEKMQ (reference sequence). V lost 0 bases, J lost 1 base, and 9 bases lay in between. The length of the CDR3 is 15 residues. The chain's CDR3 is CASSLGGTLNYGYTF. The CDR3 region has the DNA TGTGCCAGCAGCTTAGGGGGGACACTTAACTATGGCTACACCTTC.

This clonotype was recorded at least ten times. The chain is built from TRBV7-2 and TRBJ1-2, with 8 bases identical to TRBD1. Germline CDR1 is SGHTA and CDR2 is FQGNSA. J gave up 4 bases and V 0 bases, and 10 bases lay outside the gene matches. The CDR3 has 17 residues. The CDR3 sequence: CASSLAQTGGFSYGYTF. The CDR3 nucleotides are TGTGCCAGCAGCTTAGCCCAAACAGGGGGGTTTAGCTATGGCTACACCTTC.

This clonotype was found a few times. The chain is built from TRBV10-3 and TRBJ2-1, with 8 bases lining up with TRBD1. There are 15 residues in the CDR3. The V gene's germline CDR1 is ENHRY and CDR2 SYGVKD. The V segment lost 1 base and the J segment 7 bases; nucleotides outside the gene matches: 6. The CDR3 is CAISEYRGNLNEQFF. The CDR3 coding sequence is TGTGCCATCAGTGAGTACAGGGGGAATTTGAATGAGCAGTTCTTC.

This clonotype came up a few times. V gene TRBV19 combines with J gene TRBJ2-1; 8 bases are shared with TRBD2. The germline gives CDR1 LNHDA, CDR2 SQIVND (reference sequence). With V trimmed by 7 bases and J by 5 bases, 4 bases remained unmatched. The CDR3 extends over 13 amino acids. The CDR3 reads CASKRAGDNEQFF. CDR3 sequence (DNA): TGTGCCAGTAAGAGAGCGGGGGACAATGAGCAGTTCTTC.

This clonotype turned up a few times. The V and J genes are TRBV4-1 and TRBJ2-3; TRBD2 matches at 10 bases. The CDR3 length is 15 residues. Germline trimming cut 5 bases from V and 3 bases from J; bases unmatched to any gene: 5. CDR1 is MGHRA and CDR2 is YSYEKL in the germline V gene. CDR3 loop: CASSGGLAATDTQYF. The CDR3 DNA sequence: TGCGCCAGCAGCGGTGGACTAGCGGCAACAGATACGCAGTATTTT.

This clonotype was found a few times. The V gene is TRBV5-4, the J gene TRBJ1-6; the D gene is possibly TRBD1 (5 bases). This CDR3 has 15 amino acids. Trimming took off 0 bases at V and 5 bases at J, with 9 bases between the two ends. Germline CDR1 is SGHNT and CDR2 is YYREEE (reference sequence). CDR3 residues: CASSLVQENNSPLHF. The CDR3 DNA sequence: TGTGCCAGCAGCTTGGTACAGGAGAATAATTCACCCCTCCACTTT.

The chain recombines TRBV7-6 with TRBJ1-4, with D unclear. The CDR3 loop spans 16 amino acids. The V gene's germline CDR1 is SGHVS and CDR2 FNYEAQ. The ends were cut back, 2 bases at V and 8 bases at J, with 18 bases in the middle. In DNA form, the CDR3 reads TGTGCCAGCAGCTTATCCCTGCCGGGTTGGGAGGAAAAACTGTTTTTT. Protein product: CASSLSLPGWEEKLFF.